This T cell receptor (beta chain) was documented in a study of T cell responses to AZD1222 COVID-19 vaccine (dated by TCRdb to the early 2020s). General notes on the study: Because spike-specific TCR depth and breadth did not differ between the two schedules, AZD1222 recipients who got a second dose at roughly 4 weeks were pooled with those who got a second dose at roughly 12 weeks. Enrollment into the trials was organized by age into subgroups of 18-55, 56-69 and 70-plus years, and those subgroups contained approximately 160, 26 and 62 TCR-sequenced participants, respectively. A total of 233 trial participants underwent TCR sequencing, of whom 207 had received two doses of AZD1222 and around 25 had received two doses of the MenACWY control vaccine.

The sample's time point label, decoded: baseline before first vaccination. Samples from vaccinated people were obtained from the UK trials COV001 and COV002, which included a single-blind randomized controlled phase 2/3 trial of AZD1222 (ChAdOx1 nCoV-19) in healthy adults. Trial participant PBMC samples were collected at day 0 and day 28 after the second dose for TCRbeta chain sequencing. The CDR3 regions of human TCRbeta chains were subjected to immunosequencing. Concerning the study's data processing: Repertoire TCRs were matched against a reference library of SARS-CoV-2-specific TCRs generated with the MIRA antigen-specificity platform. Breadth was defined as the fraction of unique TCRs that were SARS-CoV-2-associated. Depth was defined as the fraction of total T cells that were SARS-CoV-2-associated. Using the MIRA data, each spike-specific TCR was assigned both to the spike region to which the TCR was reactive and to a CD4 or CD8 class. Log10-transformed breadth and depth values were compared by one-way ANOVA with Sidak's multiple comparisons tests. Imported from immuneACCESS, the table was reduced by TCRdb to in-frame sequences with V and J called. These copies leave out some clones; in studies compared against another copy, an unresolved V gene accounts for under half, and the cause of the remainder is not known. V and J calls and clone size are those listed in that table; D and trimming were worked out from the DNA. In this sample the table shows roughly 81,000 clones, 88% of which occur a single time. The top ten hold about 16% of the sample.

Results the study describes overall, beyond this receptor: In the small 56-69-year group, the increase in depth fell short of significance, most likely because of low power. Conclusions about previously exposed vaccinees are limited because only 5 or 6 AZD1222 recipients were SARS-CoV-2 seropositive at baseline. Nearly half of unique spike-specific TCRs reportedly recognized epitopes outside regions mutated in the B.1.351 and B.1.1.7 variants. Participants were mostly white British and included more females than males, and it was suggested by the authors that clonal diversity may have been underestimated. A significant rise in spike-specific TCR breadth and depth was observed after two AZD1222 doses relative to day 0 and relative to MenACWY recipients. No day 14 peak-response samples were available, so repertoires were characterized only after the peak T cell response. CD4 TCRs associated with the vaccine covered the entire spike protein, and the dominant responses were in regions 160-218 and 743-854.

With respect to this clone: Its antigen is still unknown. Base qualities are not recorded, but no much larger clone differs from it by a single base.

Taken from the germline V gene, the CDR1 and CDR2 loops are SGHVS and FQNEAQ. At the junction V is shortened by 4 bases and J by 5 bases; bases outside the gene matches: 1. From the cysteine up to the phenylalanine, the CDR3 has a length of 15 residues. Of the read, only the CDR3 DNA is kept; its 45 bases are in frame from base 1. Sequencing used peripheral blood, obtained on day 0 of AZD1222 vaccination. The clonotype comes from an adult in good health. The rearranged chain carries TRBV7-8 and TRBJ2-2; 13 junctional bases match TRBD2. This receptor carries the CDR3 CASSSLAGGTGELFF. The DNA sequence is TGTGCCAGCAGCTCACTAGCGGGAGGGACCGGGGAGCTGTTTTTT.